This T cell receptor beta chain was sequenced during a study of identifying expanded T cells in peripheral blood. Comment on this clone: Antigen: not known.

Study-wide results and limits: Variance in clone template counts between approximately two-week samples significantly increased with total template count across all healthy donors. Over two and four weeks, about 15 and 19 clones changed, versus around 1.2 between replicates.

Looked up from germline, CDR1 is SNHLY and CDR2 is FYNNEI. There are 12 residues in the CDR3. Trimming shortened V by 7 bases and J by 5 bases, and 12 bases separated the two germline ends. During the collection period, no donor immune events like infections were recorded. Generated by immunoSEQ multiplex PCR, the TCRdb table keeps only in-frame clones and is missing some. The sample has under 120,000 clones; more than 85% are singletons. This receptor was taken from a person aged 18 to 70 in good health. The V and J genes are TRBV2 and TRBJ2-7, with a possible D match to TRBD2 (5 bases). Sequenced material: blood. The CDR3 DNA sequence: TGTGCCAGCAAGAGCCTCGGGGACGAGCAGTACTTC. Translating it yields CASKSLGDEQYF.